These T cell receptor beta chains were read from a single sample in a study of blood T cells in healthy people across ages. TCRdb re-called the 5' RACE reads with MiXCR, one entry per CDR3 protein. The sample records 1.8 million or so distinct CDR3 sequences, approximately 39% being singletons. The sequenced sample was blood. The receptors were sampled from a human donor in good health. Each CDR3 is given with its conserved first and last residue. Each record gives: V gene, D gene, J gene, clone size, CDR3 protein, CDR3 DNA. D genes are given only for firm matches. Expanded clones get a size class; other rows say once, few or many, or leave the size out.

TRBV5-6,.,TRBJ2-4,many,CASSLSGTESNIQYF,TGTGCCAGCAGCTTGTCAGGCACCGAGAGTAACATTCAGTACTTC
TRBV7-9,.,TRBJ1-1,.,CASSLSRVRGTEAFF,TGTGCCAGCAGCTTATCACGGGTCCGTGGGACTGAAGCTTTCTTT
TRBV28,.,TRBJ1-1,.,CASSWGPTNTEAFF,TGTGCCAGCAGTTGGGGACCAACGAACACTGAAGCTTTCTTT
TRBV20-1,TRBD1,TRBJ1-5,.,CRARTGHQPQHF,TGCAGGGCTAGGACAGGGCACCAGCCCCAGCATTTT
TRBV3-1,TRBD1,TRBJ2-6,.,CASSPPYRGSGANVRTF,TGTGCCAGCAGCCCGCCCTACAGGGGCTCTGGGGCCAACGTCCGGACTTTC
TRBV9,.,TRBJ1-6,.,CASSVGASSYNSPLHF,TGTGCCAGCAGCGTCGGCGCGAGCTCCTATAATTCACCCCTCCACTTT
TRBV6-2/TRBV6-3,.,TRBJ2-3,.,CASSREVGGYTDTQYF,TGTGCCAGCAGCCGCGAGGTGGGAGGTTACACAGATACGCAGTATTTT
TRBV7-2,TRBD2,TRBJ2-5,few,CASSFAVAGQETQYF,TGTGCCAGCAGCTTTGCGGTAGCGGGTCAAGAGACCCAGTACTTC
TRBV2,TRBD2,TRBJ2-3,.,CASSMIAGGWSDTQYF,TGTGCCAGCAGTATGATAGCGGGGGGTTGGTCAGATACGCAGTATTTT
TRBV5-5,TRBD1,TRBJ2-5,.,CASSPGTGGAMETQYF,TGTGCCAGCAGCCCTGGGACAGGGGGCGCGATGGAGACCCAGTACTTC
TRBV28,.,TRBJ2-5,.,CASSPPQARETQYF,TGTGCCAGCAGTCCGCCTCAAGCTCGAGAGACCCAGTACTTC
TRBV13,TRBD2,TRBJ2-5,.,CASSFLSGGPPETQYF,TGTGCCAGCAGCTTCTTGTCGGGGGGTCCCCCGGAGACCCAGTACTTC
TRBV5-1,.,TRBJ2-3,.,CASSLGFDRTTDTQYF,TGCGCCAGCAGCTTGGGATTCGACAGAACCACAGATACGCAGTATTTT
TRBV7-9,.,TRBJ2-3,.,CASSPSGLSIGDTQYF,TGTGCCAGCAGTCCGTCGGGACTGTCTATTGGAGATACGCAGTATTTT
TRBV3-1,.,TRBJ2-1,few,CASSQVNTAQFF,TGTGCCAGCAGCCAAGTCAACACGGCCCAGTTCTTC
TRBV20-1,TRBD2,TRBJ2-3,.,CSARASGDQDTQYF,TGCAGTGCTAGAGCTAGCGGGGACCAAGATACGCAGTATTTT
TRBV30,TRBD2,TRBJ2-5,few,CAWSGTGTSRETQYF,TGTGCCTGGAGCGGGACCGGGACTAGCAGAGAGACCCAGTACTTC
TRBV3-1,.,TRBJ2-1,few,CASSQAPQPYQETQFF,TGTGCCAGCAGCCAAGCCCCCCAACCGTACCAAGAGACCCAGTTCTTC
TRBV5-5,.,TRBJ1-2,few,CASSFTGLQDYGYTF,TGTGCCAGCAGCTTTACAGGGCTCCAGGACTATGGCTACACCTTC
TRBV6-5,.,TRBJ1-2,once,CASSPSLDNYGYTF,TGTGCCAGCAGTCCTAGCCTGGATAACTATGGCTACACCTTC
TRBV29-1,.,TRBJ1-1,.,CSADPERVNTEAFF,TGCAGCGCTGACCCCGAACGGGTGAACACTGAAGCTTTCTTT
TRBV19,.,TRBJ2-5,.,CASSTQSDETQYF,TGTGCCAGTAGTACCCAATCGGACGAGACCCAGTACTTC
TRBV4-2,.,TRBJ2-7,many,CASSAHRQEIGEQYF,TGTGCCAGCAGCGCGCACAGACAGGAGATCGGCGAGCAGTACTTC
TRBV5-1,TRBD1,TRBJ1-1,once,CASSGQGASSFMNTEAFF,TGCGCCAGCAGCGGACAGGGGGCGTCTTCTTTCATGAACACTGAAGCTTTCTTT
TRBV12-3/TRBV12-4,.,TRBJ1-1,few,CASSLGAGELEAFF,TGTGCCAGCAGTTTAGGGGCAGGGGAACTTGAAGCTTTCTTT
TRBV4-2,TRBD2,TRBJ2-1,.,CASTEGWSLAGTYNEQFF,TGTGCCAGCACCGAAGGGTGGTCGCTAGCGGGAACCTACAATGAGCAGTTCTTC
TRBV6-2/TRBV6-3,.,TRBJ2-1,.,CASSRGVYEQFF,TGTGCCAGCAGCAGGGGGGTTTATGAGCAGTTCTTC
TRBV28,.,TRBJ2-3,.,CASSRDKMSTDTQYF,TGTGCCAGCAGTCGGGACAAAATGAGCACAGATACGCAGTATTTT
TRBV15,.,TRBJ1-1,few,CATSRDIGVGGREDTEAFF,TGTGCCACCAGCAGAGATATTGGTGTCGGAGGCAGGGAGGACACTGAAGCTTTCTTT
TRBV24-1,.,TRBJ2-3,.,CATTIHHNRPTDTQYF,TGTGCCACCACTATACACCATAACCGGCCAACAGATACGCAGTATTTT
TRBV3-1,TRBD1,TRBJ1-2,many,CASSSTGGNYGYTF,TGTGCCAGCAGCTCGACAGGGGGTAACTATGGCTACACCTTC
TRBV6-5,.,TRBJ1-1,.,CASSSFDRPNTEAFF,TGTGCCAGCAGTTCCTTCGACAGACCCAACACTGAAGCTTTCTTT
TRBV29-1,.,TRBJ2-7,few,CSVEDLGQAGGYEQYF,TGCAGCGTTGAAGACCTAGGACAGGCGGGGGGCTACGAGCAGTACTTC
TRBV12-3/TRBV12-4,.,TRBJ1-1,.,CASSPIKRSLHVTEAFF,TGTGCCAGCAGTCCTATCAAGAGGAGCCTACATGTCACTGAAGCTTTCTTT
TRBV12-3/TRBV12-4,.,TRBJ2-4,few,CASSARPNIQYF,TGTGCCAGCAGTGCGAGGCCTAACATTCAGTACTTC
TRBV6-1,TRBD1,TRBJ1-2,.,CASSDLLTGDGYTF,TGTGCCAGCAGTGATTTGCTGACAGGGGATGGCTACACCTTC
TRBV6-1,.,TRBJ2-3,few,CASSEGVWTDTQYF,TGTGCCAGCAGCGAGGGGGTTTGGACAGATACGCAGTATTTT